This T cell receptor beta chain originates from a study of cytomegalovirus exposure and HLA in healthy donors. Study context: Genotyping showed roughly 81% of over 350 donors falling in the Caucasian-associated ancestry cluster. Study conclusions and caveats: In a later analysis, TCR beta V- and J-gene trimming was associated with a missense DCLRE1C variant.

With respect to this clone: What it binds is unknown.

The CDR3 sequence is 14 residues long. V lost 6 bases, J lost 7 bases, and 16 bases lay in between. Germline V gene lookup returns CDR1 SGHVS and CDR2 FNYEAQ. The PCR used 60 Vbeta and 13 Jbeta primers. The protocol was immunoSEQ multiplex PCR, while the TCRdb copy is restricted to in-frame clones and leaves out a portion. The sample records 150,000 to 200,000 clones, about 80% being singletons. This TCR was recovered from a woman aged 18-29 years in good health and CMV-seropositive. Source material: PBMCs. This chain joins TRBV7-6 and TRBJ2-1; TRBD2 might be the D (6 bases). The CDR3 sequence: CASSGWGRENEQFF. Here the CDR3 DNA reads TGTGCCAGCAGTGGCTGGGGCCGGGAGAATGAGCAGTTCTTC. Using reference TRBV7-6 and TRBJ2-1 for the parts outside the CDR3, the full variable domain is GAGVSQSPRYKVTKRGQDVALRCDPISGHVSLYWYRQALGQGPEFLTYFNYEAQQDKSGLPNDRFSAERPEGSISTLTIQRTEQRDSAMYRCASSGWGRENEQFFGPGTRLTVL.